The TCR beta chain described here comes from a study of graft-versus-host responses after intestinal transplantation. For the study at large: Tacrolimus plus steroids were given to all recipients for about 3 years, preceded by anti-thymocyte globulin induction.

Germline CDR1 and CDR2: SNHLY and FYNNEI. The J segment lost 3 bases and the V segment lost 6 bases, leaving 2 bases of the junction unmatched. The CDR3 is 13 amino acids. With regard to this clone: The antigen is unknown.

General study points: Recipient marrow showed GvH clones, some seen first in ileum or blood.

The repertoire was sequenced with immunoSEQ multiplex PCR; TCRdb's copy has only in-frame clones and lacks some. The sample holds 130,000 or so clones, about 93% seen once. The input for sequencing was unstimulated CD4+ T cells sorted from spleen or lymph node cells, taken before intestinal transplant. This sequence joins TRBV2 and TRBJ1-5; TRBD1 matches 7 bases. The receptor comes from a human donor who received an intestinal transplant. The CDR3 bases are TGTGCCAGCAGGGACAGGATCAATCAGCCCCAGCATTTT. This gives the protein CASRDRINQPQHF.